This T cell receptor (beta chain) is from a study of tumor and adjacent non-tumor tissue in lung cancer. Whole-study results and caveats: Tumor tissue had significantly higher TCR diversity than normal lung. Shorter survival was associated with higher TCR diversity in tumors. Top 100 clones took a larger repertoire share in normal lung.

This clonotype was seen a handful of times. The antigen is not known. This CDR3 has 11 amino acids. Looked up from germline, CDR1 is SGHRS and CDR2 is YFSETQ. Between the trimmed V and J ends, which lost 5 bases and 6 bases, there was a span of 9 bases. A modified ARM-PCR protocol with three rounds of nested PCR amplified TCRbeta. TCRdb processed the multiplex PCR reads anew with MiXCR; each CDR3 protein has one entry. The profile covers about 200,000 distinct CDR3 sequences, with 71% appearing a single time and roughly a quarter taken by the ten largest. RNA was extracted from bulk tissue without any cell sorting.

V and J are TRBV5-1 and TRBJ2-7; a possible D gene is TRBD2 (5 bases). The sequenced material came from lung tumor tissue. The receptor's source is a man between 60 and 75 years old with non-small cell lung cancer. The CDR3 sequence: CASRNGVEQYF. The CDR3 coding sequence is TGCGCCAGCAGGAACGGGGTCGAGCAGTACTTC.